The rows below give T cell receptor beta chains drawn from one sample of a study of blood T cell repertoires in COVID-19. Profiled with immunoSEQ multiplex PCR; TCRdb holds only in-frame clones, not every one. The sample yields around 59,000 clones, 65% to 85% seen once. Sequencing input: peripheral blood. These receptors all stem from a man aged 55-75 years with acute or convalescent COVID-19. The CDR3 runs from the conserved cysteine through the conserved F or W. Fields, in order: J gene, D gene, V gene, clone size, CDR3 DNA, CDR3 protein. A D gene is named only where the DNA matches it firmly. The size field is filled for only some rows; it gives once, few, many or a size class.

j_call: TRBJ1-2; d_call: TRBD1; v_call: TRBV4-1; clone_size: NA; cdr3_nt: TGCGCCAGCAGCCAAGGCATCGGGACAGGGTATGGCTACACCTTC; cdr3_aa: CASSQGIGTGYGYTF
j_call: TRBJ2-2; d_call: NA; v_call: TRBV6-2/TRBV6-3; clone_size: NA; cdr3_nt: TGTGCCAGCAGTCCCAATGGGGGCCCCGGGGAGCTGTTTTTT; cdr3_aa: CASSPNGGPGELFF
j_call: TRBJ2-5; d_call: NA; v_call: TRBV24-1; clone_size: NA; cdr3_nt: TGTGCCACCAGTGATTTGCAAGCGCGGGGGCCGTACCAAGAGACCCAGTACTTC; cdr3_aa: CATSDLQARGPYQETQYF
j_call: TRBJ2-6; d_call: NA; v_call: TRBV4-1; clone_size: NA; cdr3_nt: TGCGCCAGCAGCCAAGCGCTAGGGACTCGGTCTGGGGCCAACGTCCTGACTTTC; cdr3_aa: CASSQALGTRSGANVLTF
j_call: TRBJ2-7; d_call: NA; v_call: TRBV4-1; clone_size: NA; cdr3_nt: TGCGCCAGCAGCCAACAGGGTATATCCTACGAGCAGTACTTC; cdr3_aa: CASSQQGISYEQYF
j_call: TRBJ2-3; d_call: TRBD1; v_call: TRBV14; clone_size: many; cdr3_nt: TGTGCCAGCAGCCCAGAGTACAGGGGGCTCCTAGATACGCAGTATTTT; cdr3_aa: CASSPEYRGLLDTQYF
j_call: TRBJ2-7; d_call: NA; v_call: TRBV5-1; clone_size: few; cdr3_nt: TGCGCCAGCAGCTTGGAGGTGAGGAGCGAGCAGTACTTC; cdr3_aa: CASSLEVRSEQYF
j_call: TRBJ1-3; d_call: NA; v_call: TRBV7-8; clone_size: NA; cdr3_nt: TGTGCCAGCAGCTTAAGACCCCAGGCTTCTGGAAACACCATATATTTT; cdr3_aa: CASSLRPQASGNTIYF
j_call: TRBJ1-1; d_call: NA; v_call: TRBV3-1/TRBV3-2; clone_size: few; cdr3_nt: TGTGCCAGCAGCCAAGGAGGCAGTCTGAACACTGAAGCTTTCTTT; cdr3_aa: CASSQGGSLNTEAFF
j_call: TRBJ2-2; d_call: TRBD2; v_call: TRBV20-1; clone_size: NA; cdr3_nt: TGCAGTGCTAGTGGACTAGCGGGGGGAGACACCGGGGAGCTGTTTTTT; cdr3_aa: CSASGLAGGDTGELFF
j_call: TRBJ2-5; d_call: NA; v_call: TRBV15; clone_size: few; cdr3_nt: TGTGCCACCAGCAGAGGTGGCGGGACCTCGGAGACCCAGTACTTC; cdr3_aa: CATSRGGGTSETQYF
j_call: TRBJ1-5; d_call: NA; v_call: TRBV19; clone_size: NA; cdr3_nt: TGTGCCAGTAATTGGGCAACGGATAGCAATCAGCCCCAGCATTTT; cdr3_aa: CASNWATDSNQPQHF
j_call: TRBJ2-1; d_call: NA; v_call: TRBV19; clone_size: many; cdr3_nt: TGTGCCAGTAGTTTGAGACAGGGAGGCAACAATGAGCAGTTCTTC; cdr3_aa: CASSLRQGGNNEQFF
j_call: TRBJ1-2; d_call: NA; v_call: TRBV7-2; clone_size: NA; cdr3_nt: TGTGCCAGCAGCTTAGCCCCAGCCAGTAGCGGCGGCTACACCTTC; cdr3_aa: CASSLAPASSGGYTF
j_call: TRBJ1-2; d_call: TRBD1; v_call: TRBV20-1; clone_size: NA; cdr3_nt: TGCAGTGCTTACAGGGGTGGCTACACCTTC; cdr3_aa: CSAYRGGYTF
j_call: TRBJ2-5; d_call: TRBD2; v_call: TRBV4-2; clone_size: few; cdr3_nt: TGTGCCAGCAGCCAAGAGCGGGGGGGCCAAGAGACCCAGTACTTC; cdr3_aa: CASSQERGGQETQYF
j_call: TRBJ2-2; d_call: TRBD1; v_call: TRBV27; clone_size: NA; cdr3_nt: TGTGCCAGCAGACAGGGGGCGCGGGACACCGGGGAGCTGTTTTTT; cdr3_aa: CASRQGARDTGELFF
j_call: TRBJ1-5; d_call: NA; v_call: TRBV29-1; clone_size: once; cdr3_nt: TGCAGCGTTGCAGGTTCGGGGCAGCCCCAGCATTTT; cdr3_aa: CSVAGSGQPQHF
j_call: TRBJ1-1; d_call: NA; v_call: TRBV5-1; clone_size: few; cdr3_nt: TGCGCCAGCAGCTCGTATGACAGTGGGAACACTGAAGCTTTCTTT; cdr3_aa: CASSSYDSGNTEAFF
j_call: TRBJ2-4; d_call: TRBD1; v_call: TRBV12-5; clone_size: NA; cdr3_nt: TGTGCTAGTGGTTTGGTAGACGGGACAGGGTGGGCCAAAAACATTCAGTACTTC; cdr3_aa: CASGLVDGTGWAKNIQYF
j_call: TRBJ2-7; d_call: NA; v_call: TRBV28; clone_size: once; cdr3_nt: TGTGCCAGCACCCTGGGGCCCCTCTACGAGCAGTACTTC; cdr3_aa: CASTLGPLYEQYF
j_call: TRBJ1-5; d_call: NA; v_call: TRBV5-5; clone_size: NA; cdr3_nt: TGTGCCAGCAGCTTGTGGGGGGACCAGCCCCAGCATTTT; cdr3_aa: CASSLWGDQPQHF
j_call: TRBJ2-3; d_call: TRBD2; v_call: TRBV6-5; clone_size: NA; cdr3_nt: TGTGCCAGCAGTTCCACGGTAGCGGGGGTGACAGATACGCAGTATTTT; cdr3_aa: CASSSTVAGVTDTQYF
j_call: TRBJ1-6; d_call: NA; v_call: TRBV11-2; clone_size: NA; cdr3_nt: TGTGCCAGCAGCTTAGGCCAGATAGCCTCACCCCTCCACTTT; cdr3_aa: CASSLGQIASPLHF
j_call: TRBJ2-3; d_call: TRBD1; v_call: TRBV24-1; clone_size: NA; cdr3_nt: TGTGCCACCGTCCGGGACAGTAGCACAGATACGCAGTATTTT; cdr3_aa: CATVRDSSTDTQYF
j_call: TRBJ2-7; d_call: NA; v_call: TRBV7-2; clone_size: NA; cdr3_nt: TGTGCCAGCAGCTCTTTTTACGAGCAGTACTTC; cdr3_aa: CASSSFYEQYF
j_call: TRBJ1-5; d_call: TRBD1; v_call: TRBV4-1; clone_size: few; cdr3_nt: TGCGCCAGCAGCCAGACCGGGACAGGGGGTAATCAGCCCCAGCATTTT; cdr3_aa: CASSQTGTGGNQPQHF
j_call: TRBJ1-1; d_call: TRBD1; v_call: TRBV9; clone_size: NA; cdr3_nt: TGTGCCAGCAGCGTAGATCCGACAGGGGGCGCCCAGGCTTTCTTT; cdr3_aa: CASSVDPTGGAQAFF
j_call: TRBJ2-3; d_call: TRBD2; v_call: TRBV7-2; clone_size: NA; cdr3_nt: TGTGCCAGCAGCCCCCTAGCGGGGAGAGTTACAGATACGCAGTATTTT; cdr3_aa: CASSPLAGRVTDTQYF
j_call: TRBJ2-3; d_call: NA; v_call: TRBV19; clone_size: NA; cdr3_nt: TGTGCCAGTAGTATACAGGCTAGCACAGATACGCAGTATTTT; cdr3_aa: CASSIQASTDTQYF
j_call: TRBJ1-2; d_call: NA; v_call: TRBV6-5; clone_size: NA; cdr3_nt: TGTGCCAGCAGTACGACAGCCGGATATGGCTACACCTTC; cdr3_aa: CASSTTAGYGYTF
j_call: TRBJ1-5; d_call: NA; v_call: TRBV6-5; clone_size: once; cdr3_nt: TGTGCCAGCAGTTGGACAGATAGCAATCAGCCCCAGCATTTT; cdr3_aa: CASSWTDSNQPQHF
j_call: TRBJ2-7; d_call: NA; v_call: TRBV6-5; clone_size: few; cdr3_nt: TGTGCCAGCAGCCATAGCTCCTACGAGCAGTACTTC; cdr3_aa: CASSHSSYEQYF
j_call: TRBJ2-1; d_call: TRBD2; v_call: TRBV9; clone_size: NA; cdr3_nt: TGTGCCAGCAGCCCCCGAGCGGGGAGCTCCTACAATGAGCAGTTCTTC; cdr3_aa: CASSPRAGSSYNEQFF
j_call: TRBJ1-5; d_call: NA; v_call: TRBV25-1; clone_size: NA; cdr3_nt: TGTGCCAGCAGTGTCGGCAATCAGCCCCAGCATTTT; cdr3_aa: CASSVGNQPQHF
j_call: TRBJ1-3; d_call: NA; v_call: TRBV28; clone_size: NA; cdr3_nt: TGTGCCAGCAGTTCGGACACCATATATTTT; cdr3_aa: CASSSDTIYF
j_call: TRBJ2-5; d_call: NA; v_call: TRBV7-9; clone_size: NA; cdr3_nt: TGTGCCAGCAGCCGGGGATCAAAAGAGACCCAGTACTTC; cdr3_aa: CASSRGSKETQYF
j_call: TRBJ1-1; d_call: TRBD1; v_call: TRBV7-9; clone_size: NA; cdr3_nt: TGTGCCAGCAGCTTCCAGGGGGACACTGAAGCTTTCTTT; cdr3_aa: CASSFQGDTEAFF
j_call: TRBJ2-5; d_call: NA; v_call: TRBV2; clone_size: NA; cdr3_nt: TGTGCCAGCAGTGCTCCCCAGGATGTCGAAGAGACCCAGTACTTC; cdr3_aa: CASSAPQDVEETQYF
j_call: TRBJ1-3; d_call: TRBD1; v_call: TRBV5-4; clone_size: NA; cdr3_nt: TGTGCCAGCAGCTTGCCTGGTCTCGCCGGGACAGCAGGAAACACCATATATTTT; cdr3_aa: CASSLPGLAGTAGNTIYF